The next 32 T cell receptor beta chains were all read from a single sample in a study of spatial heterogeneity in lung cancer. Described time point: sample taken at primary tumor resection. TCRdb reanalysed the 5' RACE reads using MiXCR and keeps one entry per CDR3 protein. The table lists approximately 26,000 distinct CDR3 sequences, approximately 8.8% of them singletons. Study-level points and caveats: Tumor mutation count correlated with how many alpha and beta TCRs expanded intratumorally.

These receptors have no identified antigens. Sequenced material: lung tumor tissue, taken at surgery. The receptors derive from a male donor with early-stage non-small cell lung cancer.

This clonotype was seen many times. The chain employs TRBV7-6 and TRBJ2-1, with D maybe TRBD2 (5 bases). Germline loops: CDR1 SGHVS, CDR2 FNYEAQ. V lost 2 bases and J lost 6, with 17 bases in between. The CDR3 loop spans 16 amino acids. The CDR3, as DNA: TGTGCCAGCAGCTTAACTCACGGCCATCGGGGCAATGAGCAGTTCTTC. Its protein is CASSLTHGHRGNEQFF. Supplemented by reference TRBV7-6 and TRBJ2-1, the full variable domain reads GAGVSQSPRYKVTKRGQDVALRCDPISGHVSLYWYRQALGQGPEFLTYFNYEAQQDKSGLPNDRFSAERPEGSISTLTIQRTEQRDSAMYRCASSLTHGHRGNEQFFGPGTRLTVL.

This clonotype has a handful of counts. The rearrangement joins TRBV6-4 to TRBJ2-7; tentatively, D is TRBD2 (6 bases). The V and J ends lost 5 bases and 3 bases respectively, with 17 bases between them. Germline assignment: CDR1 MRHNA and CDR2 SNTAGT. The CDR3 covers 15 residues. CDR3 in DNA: TGTGCCAGCAGTCTCCAGGGAGGTGAGCTCTACGAGCAGTACTTC. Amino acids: CASSLQGGELYEQYF.

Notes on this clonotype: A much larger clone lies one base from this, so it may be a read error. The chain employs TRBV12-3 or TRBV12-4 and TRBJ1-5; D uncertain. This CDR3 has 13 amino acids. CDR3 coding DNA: TGTGCCAGCAGTTTGAGGCCGTCGGAGCCCCGGCATTTT. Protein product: CASSLRPSEPRHF.

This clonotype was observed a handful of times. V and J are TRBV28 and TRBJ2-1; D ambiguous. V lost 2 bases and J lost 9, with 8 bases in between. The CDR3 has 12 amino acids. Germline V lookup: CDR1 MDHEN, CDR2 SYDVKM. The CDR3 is CASSLVLREQFF. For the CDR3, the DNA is TGTGCCAGCAGTTTAGTACTCCGTGAGCAGTTCTTC.

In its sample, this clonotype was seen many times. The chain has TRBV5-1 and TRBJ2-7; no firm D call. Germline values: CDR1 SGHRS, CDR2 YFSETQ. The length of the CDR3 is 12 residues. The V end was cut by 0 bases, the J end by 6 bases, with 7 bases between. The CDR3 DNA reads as TGCGCCAGCAGCTTGGAGGTGGGCGAGCAGTACTTC. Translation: CASSLEVGEQYF.

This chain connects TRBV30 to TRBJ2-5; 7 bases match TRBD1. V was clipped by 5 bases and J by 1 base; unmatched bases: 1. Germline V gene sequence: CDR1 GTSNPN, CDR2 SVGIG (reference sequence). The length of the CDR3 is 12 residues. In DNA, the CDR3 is TGTGCCTGGTGGGACAGCCAAGAGACCCAGTACTTC. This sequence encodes CAWWDSQETQYF.

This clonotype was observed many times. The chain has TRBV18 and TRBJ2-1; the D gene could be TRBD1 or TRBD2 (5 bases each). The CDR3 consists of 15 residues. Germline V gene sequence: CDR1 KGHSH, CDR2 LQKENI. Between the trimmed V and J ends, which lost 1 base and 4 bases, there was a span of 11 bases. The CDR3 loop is CASSPLGVGYNEQFF. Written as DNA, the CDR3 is TGTGCCAGCTCACCACTGGGGGTTGGTTACAATGAGCAGTTCTTC.

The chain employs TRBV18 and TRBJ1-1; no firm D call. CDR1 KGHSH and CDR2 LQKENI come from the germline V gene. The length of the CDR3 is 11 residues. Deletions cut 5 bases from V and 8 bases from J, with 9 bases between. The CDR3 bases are TGTGCCAGCTCATCCGCGGGAGAAGCTTTCTTT. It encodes CASSSAGEAFF.

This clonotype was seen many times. The CDR3 here is CASILSALNNEQFF. CDR3 DNA: TGTGCCAGCATTTTGTCAGCCCTGAACAATGAGCAGTTCTTC. The chain couples TRBV12-3 or TRBV12-4 to TRBJ2-1; D is unclear. Trimming took off 7 bases at V and 5 bases at J, with 15 bases between the two ends. CDR3 size: 14 residues.

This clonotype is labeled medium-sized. The DNA of the CDR3 is TGCGCCAGCAGCCAGGCGGGAGACGCGAACACCGGGGAGCTGTTTTTT. Its translation: CASSQAGDANTGELFF. The genes are TRBV4-3 and TRBJ2-2; the match to TRBD2 covers 7 bases. With 3 bases clipped from V and 0 bases from J, the junction kept 4 bases outside the gene matches. Per germline, CDR1 LGHNA and CDR2 YSLEER. This CDR3 has 16 amino acids.

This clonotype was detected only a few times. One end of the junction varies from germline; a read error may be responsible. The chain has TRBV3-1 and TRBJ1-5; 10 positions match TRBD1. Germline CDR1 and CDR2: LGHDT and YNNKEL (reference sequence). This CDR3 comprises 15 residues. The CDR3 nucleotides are TGTGCCAGCAGTCAAGGGACAGGGGTTAATCAGCCCCAGCATTTT. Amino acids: CASSQGTGVNQPQHF.

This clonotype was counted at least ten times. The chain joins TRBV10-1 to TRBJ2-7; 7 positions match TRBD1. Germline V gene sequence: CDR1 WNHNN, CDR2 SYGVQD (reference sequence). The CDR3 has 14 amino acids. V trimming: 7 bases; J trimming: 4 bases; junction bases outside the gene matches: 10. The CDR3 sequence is CASKVTGTVYEQYF. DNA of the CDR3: TGCGCCAGCAAAGTTACCGGGACAGTTTACGAGCAGTACTTC.

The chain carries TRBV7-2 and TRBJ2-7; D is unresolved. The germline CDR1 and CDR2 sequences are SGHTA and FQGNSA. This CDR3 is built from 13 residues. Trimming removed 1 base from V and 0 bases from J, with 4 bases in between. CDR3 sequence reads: CASSLDTSYEQYF. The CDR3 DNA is TGTGCCAGCAGCTTAGACACCTCCTACGAGCAGTACTTC. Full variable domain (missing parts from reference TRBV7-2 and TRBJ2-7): GAGVSQSPSNKVTEKGKDVELRCDPISGHTALYWYRQSLGQGLEFLIYFQGNSAPDKSGLPSDRFSAERTGGSVSTLTIQRTQQEDSAVYLCASSLDTSYEQYFGPGTRLTVT.

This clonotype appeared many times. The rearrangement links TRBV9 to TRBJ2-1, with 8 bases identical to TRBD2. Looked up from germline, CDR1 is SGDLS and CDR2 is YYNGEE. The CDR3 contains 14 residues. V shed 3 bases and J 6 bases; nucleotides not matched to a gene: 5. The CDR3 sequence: CASSAWRGANEQFF. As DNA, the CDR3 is TGTGCCAGCAGCGCATGGCGGGGGGCCAATGAGCAGTTCTTC. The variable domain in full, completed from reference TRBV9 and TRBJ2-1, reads DSGVTQTPKHLITATGQRVTLRCSPRSGDLSVYWYQQSLDQGLQFLIQYYNGEERAKGNILERFSAQQFPDLHSELNLSSLELGDSALYFCASSAWRGANEQFFGPGTRLTVL.

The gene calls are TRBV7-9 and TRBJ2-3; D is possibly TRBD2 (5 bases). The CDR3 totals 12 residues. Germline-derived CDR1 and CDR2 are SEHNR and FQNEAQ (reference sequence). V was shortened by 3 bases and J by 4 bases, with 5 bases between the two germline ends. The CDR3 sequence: CASSLRADTQYF. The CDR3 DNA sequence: TGTGCCAGCAGCTTGAGGGCAGATACGCAGTATTTT.

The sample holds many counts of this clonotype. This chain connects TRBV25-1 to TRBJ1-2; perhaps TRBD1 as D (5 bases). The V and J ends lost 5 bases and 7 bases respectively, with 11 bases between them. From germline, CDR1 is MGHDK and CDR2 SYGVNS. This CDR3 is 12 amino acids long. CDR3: CASSTRQLGYTF. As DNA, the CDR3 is TGTGCCAGCAGTACCCGACAGCTTGGCTACACCTTC.

For the CDR3, the DNA is TGTGCCAGCAGTTACTTACACAGGCCAAGCTCTGGGGCCAACGTCCTGACTTTC. Translation gives CASSYLHRPSSGANVLTF. J is TRBJ2-6 and V is TRBV6-5, with D possibly matching TRBD1 (5 bases). CDR3 length: 18 residues. CDR1 is MNHEY and CDR2 is SVGAGI in the germline V gene. Trimming removed 1 base at V and 0 bases at J, with 13 bases between.

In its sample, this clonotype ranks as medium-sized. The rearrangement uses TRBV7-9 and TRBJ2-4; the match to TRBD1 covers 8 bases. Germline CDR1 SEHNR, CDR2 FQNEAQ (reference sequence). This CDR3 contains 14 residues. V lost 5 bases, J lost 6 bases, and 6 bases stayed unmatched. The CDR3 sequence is CASSAGGPLNIQYF. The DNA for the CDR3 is TGTGCCAGCAGCGCAGGGGGCCCCTTAAACATTCAGTACTTC.

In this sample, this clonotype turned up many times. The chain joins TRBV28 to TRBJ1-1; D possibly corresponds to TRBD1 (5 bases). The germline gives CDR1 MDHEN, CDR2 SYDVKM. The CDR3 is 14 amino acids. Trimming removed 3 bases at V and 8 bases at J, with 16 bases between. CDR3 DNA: TGTGCCAGCAGTTTGTTATCAGGGACCGGGGAAGCTTTCTTT. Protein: CASSLLSGTGEAFF.

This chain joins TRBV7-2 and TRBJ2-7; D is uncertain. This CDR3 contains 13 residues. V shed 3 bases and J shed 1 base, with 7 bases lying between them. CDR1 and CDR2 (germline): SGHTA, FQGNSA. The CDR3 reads CASSFDPSYEQYF. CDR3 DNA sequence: TGTGCCAGCAGCTTTGATCCATCCTACGAGCAGTACTTC. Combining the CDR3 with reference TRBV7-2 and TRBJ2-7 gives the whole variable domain GAGVSQSPSNKVTEKGKDVELRCDPISGHTALYWYRQSLGQGLEFLIYFQGNSAPDKSGLPSDRFSAERTGGSVSTLTIQRTQQEDSAVYLCASSFDPSYEQYFGPGTRLTVT.

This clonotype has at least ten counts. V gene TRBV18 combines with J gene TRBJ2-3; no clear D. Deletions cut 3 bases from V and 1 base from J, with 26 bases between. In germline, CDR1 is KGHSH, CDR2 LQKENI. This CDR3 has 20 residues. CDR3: CASSPSPIPLTLSGTDTQYF. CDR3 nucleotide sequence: TGTGCCAGCTCACCTTCCCCCATCCCTCTTACTTTGAGCGGCACAGATACGCAGTATTTT.

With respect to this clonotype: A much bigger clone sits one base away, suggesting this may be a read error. The CDR3 nucleotides are TGCACCGTTGAAGATCCCCGTGGGAGGGCCCGAGCTTTCTTT. Its protein is CTVEDPRGRARAFF. This chain uses TRBV29-1 with TRBJ1-1; D not resolved. Germline V gene data show CDR1 as SQVTM and CDR2 as ANQGSEA. The CDR3 is made up of 14 amino acids.

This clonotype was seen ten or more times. CDR3: CASSLGGGRAGQYF. The CDR3 region has the DNA TGTGCCAGCAGCTTGGGAGGGGGAAGGGCCGGGCAGTACTTC. The V gene is TRBV5-4, the J gene TRBJ2-7; a weak D match, TRBD1 (6 bases). V was pared by 0 bases and J by 9 bases, with 16 bases between. Per the germline V gene, CDR1 is SGHNT and CDR2 is YYREEE (reference sequence). This CDR3 has 14 amino acids.

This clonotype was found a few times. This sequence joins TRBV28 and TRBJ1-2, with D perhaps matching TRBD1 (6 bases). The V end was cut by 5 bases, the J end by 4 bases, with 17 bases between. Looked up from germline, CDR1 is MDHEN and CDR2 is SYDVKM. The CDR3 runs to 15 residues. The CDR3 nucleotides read TGTGCCAGCAGTGGGCCGACAGGAGGGGCCTATGGCTACACCTTC. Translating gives CASSGPTGGAYGYTF.

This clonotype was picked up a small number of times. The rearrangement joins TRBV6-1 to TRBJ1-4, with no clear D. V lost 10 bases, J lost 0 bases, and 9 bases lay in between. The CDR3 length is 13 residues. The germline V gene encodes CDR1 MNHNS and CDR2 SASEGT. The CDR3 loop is CATTFATNEKLFF. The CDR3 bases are TGTGCCACCACTTTTGCAACTAATGAAAAACTGTTTTTT.

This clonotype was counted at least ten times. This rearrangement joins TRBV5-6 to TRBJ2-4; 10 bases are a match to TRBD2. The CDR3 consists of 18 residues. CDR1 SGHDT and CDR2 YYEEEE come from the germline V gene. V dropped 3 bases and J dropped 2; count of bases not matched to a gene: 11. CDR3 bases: TGTGCCAGCAGCTACCGGACTAGCGGCCCCTACCCCAAAAACATTCAGTACTTC. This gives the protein CASSYRTSGPYPKNIQYF.

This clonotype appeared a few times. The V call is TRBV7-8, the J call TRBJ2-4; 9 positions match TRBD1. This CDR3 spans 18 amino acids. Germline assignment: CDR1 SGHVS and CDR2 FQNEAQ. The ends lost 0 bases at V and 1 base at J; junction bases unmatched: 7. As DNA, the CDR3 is TGTGCCAGCAGCTTAGCCTGGACAGGGGCGGCGGCCAAAAACATTCAGTACTTC. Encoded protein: CASSLAWTGAAAKNIQYF. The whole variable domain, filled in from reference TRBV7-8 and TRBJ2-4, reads GAGVSQSPRYKVAKRGQDVALRCDPISGHVSLFWYQQALGQGPEFLTYFQNEAQLDKSGLPSDRFFAERPEGSVSTLKIQRTQQEDSAVYLCASSLAWTGAAAKNIQYFGAGTRLSVL.

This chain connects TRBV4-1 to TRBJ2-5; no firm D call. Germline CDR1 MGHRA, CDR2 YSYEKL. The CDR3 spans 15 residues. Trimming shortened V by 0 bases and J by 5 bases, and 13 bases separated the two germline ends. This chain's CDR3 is CASSQEVSGSETQYF. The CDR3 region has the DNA TGCGCCAGCAGCCAAGAGGTTTCAGGATCGGAGACCCAGTACTTC.

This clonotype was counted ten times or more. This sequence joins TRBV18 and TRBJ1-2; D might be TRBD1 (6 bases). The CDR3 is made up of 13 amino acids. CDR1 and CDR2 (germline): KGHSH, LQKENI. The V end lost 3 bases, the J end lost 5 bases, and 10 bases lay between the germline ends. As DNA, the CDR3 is TGTGCCAGCTCACCGAGGACAGATTATGGCTACACCTTC. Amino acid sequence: CASSPRTDYGYTF.

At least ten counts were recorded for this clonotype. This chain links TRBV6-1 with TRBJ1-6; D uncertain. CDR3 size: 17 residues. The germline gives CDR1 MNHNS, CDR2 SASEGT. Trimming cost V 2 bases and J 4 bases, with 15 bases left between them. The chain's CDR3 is CASSEYRGPRYNSPLHF. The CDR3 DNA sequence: TGTGCCAGCAGTGAATATCGGGGTCCGAGATATAATTCACCCCTCCACTTT.

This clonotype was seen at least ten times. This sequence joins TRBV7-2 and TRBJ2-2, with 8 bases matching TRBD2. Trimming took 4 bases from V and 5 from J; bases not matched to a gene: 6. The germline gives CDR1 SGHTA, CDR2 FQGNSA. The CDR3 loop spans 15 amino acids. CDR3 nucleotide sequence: TGTGCCAGCAGCTCCGGGGGGGCCGGGACCGGGGAGCTGTTTTTT. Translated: CASSSGGAGTGELFF. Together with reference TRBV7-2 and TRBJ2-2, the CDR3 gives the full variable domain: GAGVSQSPSNKVTEKGKDVELRCDPISGHTALYWYRQSLGQGLEFLIYFQGNSAPDKSGLPSDRFSAERTGGSVSTLTIQRTQQEDSAVYLCASSSGGAGTGELFFGEGSRLTVL.

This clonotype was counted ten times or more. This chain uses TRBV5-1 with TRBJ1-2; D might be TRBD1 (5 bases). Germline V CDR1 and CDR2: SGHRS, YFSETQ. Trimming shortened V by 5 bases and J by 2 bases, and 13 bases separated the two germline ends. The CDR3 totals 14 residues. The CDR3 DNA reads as TGCGCCAGCAGGGGCACGGGGGAGAACTATGGCTACACCTTC. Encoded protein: CASRGTGENYGYTF.